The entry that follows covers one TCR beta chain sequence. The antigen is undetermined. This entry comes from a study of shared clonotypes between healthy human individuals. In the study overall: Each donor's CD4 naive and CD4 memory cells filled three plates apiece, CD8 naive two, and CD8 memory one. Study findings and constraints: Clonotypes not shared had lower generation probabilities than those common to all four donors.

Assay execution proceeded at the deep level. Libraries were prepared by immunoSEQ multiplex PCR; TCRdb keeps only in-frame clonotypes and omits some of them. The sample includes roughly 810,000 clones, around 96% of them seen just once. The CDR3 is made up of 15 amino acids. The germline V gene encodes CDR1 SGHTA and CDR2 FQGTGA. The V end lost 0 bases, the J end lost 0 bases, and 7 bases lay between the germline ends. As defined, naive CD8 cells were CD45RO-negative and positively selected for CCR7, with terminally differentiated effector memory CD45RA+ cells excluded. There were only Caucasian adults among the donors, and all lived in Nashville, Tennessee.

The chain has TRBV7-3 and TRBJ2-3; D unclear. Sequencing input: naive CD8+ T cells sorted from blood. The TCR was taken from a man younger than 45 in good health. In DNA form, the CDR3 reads TGTGCCAGCAGCTTAACGACTTCTAGCACAGATACGCAGTATTTT. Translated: CASSLTTSSTDTQYF.